This TCR beta chain was identified in a study of blood T cells in healthy people across ages. Germline V gives CDR1 LGHDT, CDR2 YNNKEL (reference sequence). V dropped 5 bases and J dropped 2; count of bases not matched to a gene: 7. The CDR3 loop spans 15 amino acids. Primed by a sample-barcoded 5' primer and a J-beta primer mix, a second PCR proceeded for roughly 7 to 11 cycles. MiXCR was run by TCRdb on the 5' RACE reads, yielding one entry per CDR3 protein. This sample yields roughly 2 million distinct CDR3 sequences, of which about 50% are seen a single time; less than 2.5% belongs to the top ten.

This receptor was obtained from a woman between 40 and 50 years old in good health. Material for sequencing was blood. The chain uses TRBV3-1 and TRBJ1-2; 8 bases match TRBD1. CDR3 coding DNA: TGTGCCAGCAGCATTGGGACAGGATCAAACTATGGCTACACCTTC. Translation gives CASSIGTGSNYGYTF.